This is a list of T cell receptor beta chains from one sample in a study of blood T cell repertoires in COVID-19. The assay was immunoSEQ multiplex PCR, and TCRdb's table has in-frame clones only and misses some. The table includes roughly 500,000 clones, 80% to 90% detected once. Specimen: peripheral blood. Source of these receptors: a man between 18 and 29 years old with COVID-19, enrolled during active disease. CDR3s leave out the opening cysteine and the closing phenylalanine or tryptophan. Size values are once, few and many counts, or a class for expanded clones, and some rows have none.

abundance	v_gene	j_gene	CDR3aa
NA	TRBV7-6	TRBJ1-3	ASSQGSGNTIY
NA	TRBV19	TRBJ2-2	ASSMSGITGELF
NA	TRBV7-9	TRBJ2-1	ASSQLSGTRVDNEQF
NA	TRBV25-1	TRBJ2-3	ASSPGGDRATDTQY
once	TRBV5-4	TRBJ2-1	ASSTLAGEDNEQF
NA	TRBV4-1	TRBJ1-2	ASSQPRTGSYGYT
NA	TRBV11-2	TRBJ1-1	ASSPDRANTEAF
NA	TRBV11-3	TRBJ2-2	ASRGEGQRGPGELF
few	TRBV29-1	TRBJ2-7	SVRQDSYEQY
NA	TRBV6-5	TRBJ1-6	ASNYQDSYNSPLH
once	TRBV3-1/TRBV3-2	TRBJ1-2	ASSQEARGYT
NA	TRBV4-1	TRBJ1-1	ASSQGQGTGTEAF
NA	TRBV7-8	TRBJ1-2	ASSNRDRAANYGYT
once	TRBV6-1	TRBJ2-2	ASSEGASGRLAGELF
NA	TRBV5-4	TRBJ2-3	ASSYYPGHRTDTQY
NA	TRBV27	TRBJ1-6	ASRPKTGVNNSPLH
NA	TRBV19	TRBJ2-1	ASSIVLAGGYNEQF
NA	TRBV5-1	TRBJ2-5	ASRIYTDQETQY
NA	TRBV2	TRBJ2-1	ASSDIRGTGEQF
NA	TRBV2	TRBJ2-5	ASRIQPSGTETQY
few	TRBV19	TRBJ1-2	ASTEQGYGYT
NA	TRBV20-1	TRBJ2-5	SARQGETQY
NA	TRBV11-1	TRBJ1-1	ASSLSGDHTEAF
NA	TRBV5-1	TRBJ1-2	ASSLGQGANYGYT
NA	TRBV11-2	TRBJ1-4	ASSSDRGEKLF
NA	TRBV6-2/TRBV6-3	TRBJ1-1	ASSSRTGNTEAF
NA	TRBV25-1	TRBJ2-5	ASSVGQSQETQY
NA	TRBV28	TRBJ2-7	ASSPYPTGGAGNSYEQY
NA	TRBV7-9	TRBJ2-7	ASSLVLGVAGPSYEQY
once	TRBV20-1	TRBJ2-1	SASETLNEQF
NA	TRBV3-1/TRBV3-2	TRBJ2-2	ASSRGFTGELF
NA	TRBV6-5	TRBJ1-1	ASSYRTGGGTEAF
NA	TRBV4-2	TRBJ2-3	ASSQFQDTQY
NA	TRBV9	TRBJ2-1	ASSVDGSGNEQF
NA	TRBV2	TRBJ1-1	ASRTPGQMNTEAF
NA	TRBV5-8	TRBJ1-1	ASSRSGTGSEAF
NA	TRBV3-1/TRBV3-2	TRBJ2-1	ARPVSGGINEQF
NA	TRBV3-1/TRBV3-2	TRBJ2-7	ASSPGLLYEQY
few	TRBV6-5	TRBJ1-1	AGARMLDTEAF
NA	TRBV5-6	TRBJ1-2	ASSLGRDYGYT
NA	TRBV21-1	TRBJ2-2	ASSKKRTGPGELF
NA	TRBV29-1	TRBJ2-1	SVRDSSYNEQF
NA	TRBV7-9	TRBJ1-1	ASSLLGTGNTEAF